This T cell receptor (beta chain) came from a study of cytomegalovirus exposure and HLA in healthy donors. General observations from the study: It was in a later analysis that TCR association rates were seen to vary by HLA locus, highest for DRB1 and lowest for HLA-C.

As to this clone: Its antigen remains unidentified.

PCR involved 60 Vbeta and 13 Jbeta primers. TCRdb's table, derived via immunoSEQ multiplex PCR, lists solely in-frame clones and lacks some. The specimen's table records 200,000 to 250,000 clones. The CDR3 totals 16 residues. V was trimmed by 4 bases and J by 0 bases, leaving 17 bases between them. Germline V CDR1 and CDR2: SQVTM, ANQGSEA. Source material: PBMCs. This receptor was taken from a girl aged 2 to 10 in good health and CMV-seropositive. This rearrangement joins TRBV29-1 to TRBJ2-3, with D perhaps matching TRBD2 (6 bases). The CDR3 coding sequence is TGCAGCGTTGTCTCTGCGACTAGTCTCAGCACAGATACGCAGTATTTT. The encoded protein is CSVVSATSLSTDTQYF.